The TCR beta chain under discussion was sequenced for a study of early T cells in non-severe SARS-CoV-2 infection. In the study overall: Sequencing of unsorted whole blood was done on bulk RNA, leaving chains unpaired. Overall study findings and caveats: Missing private and CD4 specificities, VDJdb matching favored anti-spike CD8 responses.

TCRdb re-called the 5' RACE reads through MiXCR, storing one row per CDR3 protein. In the table there are approximately 37,000 distinct CDR3 sequences, roughly 4.3% of which are singletons. Germline V gene lookup returns CDR1 DFQATT and CDR2 SNEGSKA (reference sequence). This CDR3 has 14 amino acids. The V gene lost 6 bases and the J gene lost 8 bases, with 17 bases spanning the gap. In its sample, this clonotype was seen many times. The antigen remains undetermined. The rearrangement joins TRBV20-1 to TRBJ1-6; a weak D match, TRBD1 (5 bases). The sequence was obtained from an adult who was a healthcare worker with PCR-confirmed SARS-CoV-2 infection or an uninfected control (not recorded which). Sequenced input: whole blood. CDR3 loop: CSALMGPADSPLHF. In DNA, the CDR3 is TGCAGTGCCCTAATGGGGCCCGCGGATTCACCCCTCCACTTT.